This TCR beta chain was sequenced during a study of blood T cell repertoires in COVID-19. TCRdb's copy holds only in-frame clones and misses some; the assay was immunoSEQ multiplex PCR. Among just over 300,000 clones listed, 80% to 90% were seen once. This CDR3 has 15 residues. V shed 0 bases and J shed 0 bases, with 7 bases lying between them. Germline V gives CDR1 SGDLS, CDR2 YYNGEE. The chain combines TRBV9 with TRBJ1-5, with D possibly being TRBD1 (5 bases). This clonotype was sampled from a woman aged 18-29 years who had recovered from COVID-19. The sequenced sample consisted of PBMCs or T cells enriched from blood (not recorded which). The CDR3 sequence is CASSVAGDSNQPQHF. CDR3 nucleotides: TGTGCCAGCAGCGTAGCGGGGGATAGCAATCAGCCCCAGCATTTT.